The 5 T cell receptor beta chains in this list originate from one sample, sequenced in a study of blood T cells in healthy people across ages. PCR was performed a second time for 7 to 11 cycles using a sample-barcoded 5' primer and a J-beta primer mix. TCRdb independently ran MiXCR on the 5' RACE reads; one entry per CDR3 protein. The table shows just under 550,000 distinct CDR3 sequences, with 20% to 30% occurring only once. The same data also went into a second study, on T cells of mothers and their children.

Sequenced material: blood. The receptors originated from a boy under 18 in good health.

V gene TRBV12-3 or TRBV12-4 combines with J gene TRBJ2-3; TRBD2 might be the D (5 bases). V shed 5 bases and J shed 4 bases, with 16 bases lying between them. The CDR3 totals 15 residues. Here the CDR3 reads CASSKVEASSDTQYF. CDR3 bases: TGTGCCAGCAGTAAGGTGGAGGCTAGTTCAGATACGCAGTATTTT.

This clonotype was seen a few times. The rearrangement joins TRBV6-2 or TRBV6-3 to TRBJ2-5; TRBD2 matches at 12 bases. Germline trimming cut 6 bases from V and 2 bases from J; bases unmatched to any gene: 7. This CDR3 spans 16 amino acids. Germline V gene data show CDR1 as MNHEY and CDR2 as SVGEGT. The CDR3 bases are TGTGCCAGCAGCTTTCTTGGACTAGCGGGGCAAGAGACCCAGTACTTC. It yields the protein CASSFLGLAGQETQYF.

This sequence joins TRBV7-2 and TRBJ2-7, with D maybe TRBD2 (5 bases). Trimming removed 5 bases from V and 0 bases from J, with 17 bases in between. The germline gives CDR1 SGHTA, CDR2 FQGNSA. The CDR3 is 16 amino acids. The CDR3 nucleotides are TGTGCCAGCAGCCCTACTCGACTAAGATTCTCCTACGAGCAGTACTTC. Residues: CASSPTRLRFSYEQYF.

The J gene is TRBJ2-2, the V gene TRBV9; 15 positions match TRBD2. V trimming: 4 bases; J trimming: 1 base; junction bases outside the gene matches: 11. Germline V CDR1 and CDR2: SGDLS, YYNGEE. CDR3 length: 20 amino acids. In DNA, the CDR3 is TGTGCCAGCAGCTCAGGAAGGGGACTAGCGGGAGGTATGAACACCGGGGAGCTGTTTTTT. Protein product: CASSSGRGLAGGMNTGELFF.

This clonotype was recorded at least ten times. The chain links TRBV5-1 to TRBJ2-1, with TRBD2 as a possible D gene (5 bases). The CDR3 has 16 residues. Germline CDR1 reads SGHRS; CDR2 reads YFSETQ. The V end was cut by 0 bases, the J end by 3 bases, with 13 bases between. This CDR3 reads CASSLGGGYRYNEQFF. The CDR3 DNA is TGCGCCAGCAGCTTGGGAGGCGGGTATCGCTACAATGAGCAGTTCTTC.